What follows describes a single T cell receptor beta chain. Which antigen it targets is not known. Nothing much larger sits one base from this clone, and base qualities are not available. The data stem from a study of cytomegalovirus exposure and HLA in healthy donors (TCRdb year 2017). General notes on the study: An earlier analysis of several hundred of the donors reported about 260 Gb of sequence data and some 110 million unique TCR beta sequences obtained from roughly 170 million T cells. An early release covering 500 to 750 HLA-typed donors comprised approximately 290 gigabases of sequencing data and around 80 million unique TCR sequences. Of the roughly 430 genotyped donors, around 81% fell in the genetic ancestry cluster associated with self-reported Caucasian donors. The study aimed to test whether cataloging public T cell receptors could reveal signatures of past pathogen exposure. The study used immunosequencing to profile the T cell repertoires of 670 or so subjects and linked those repertoires to cytomegalovirus serostatus. In addition to the first cohort of 500 to 850 subjects, a separate validation cohort of approximately 130 different subjects was used. The study combined high-throughput TCR immunosequencing, statistical association of individual TCRs with disease status, and machine learning to predict cytomegalovirus infection status. A later analysis re-examined previously published TCR beta repertoires from several hundred donors and added high-resolution HLA genotyping to investigate patterns of TCR occurrence. In the later analysis, no new phenotypic data were used to find candidate immune exposures; instead, reliance was placed on TCR beta sequences and their occurrence across donors. An earlier analysis of several hundred of the donors applied high-throughput TCR beta sequencing to assess whether each TCR beta V gene segment acted as functional or pseudogenic. Donor age, sex, ethnicity and CMV serostatus were collected together with the repertoire data. In a later genetic analysis, genome-wide SNP genotypes for about 65% of the roughly 700 donors were used, and that subset was treated as a discovery cohort. All discovery cohort repertoires had been generated using a single sequencing platform. Class I and class II HLA loci were covered by the typing at four-digit resolution. The number of typed donors differed by locus: roughly 620-640 for A, B, C, DRB1 and DQB1; about 520 for DQA1; around 610 for DPA1; and roughly 470 for DPB1. Roughly 5 DR-DQ haplotypes were handled as single units for association and clustering, since linkage in the cohort was strong. Among roughly 400 genotyped donors of the cohort, an average of approximately 220,000 unique TCR beta nucleotide sequences was sequenced per donor, of which 15% to 20% were non-productive.

Libraries came from the immunoSEQ multiplex PCR assay. For the multiplex PCR, a mixture combining 60 forward primers for TCR Vbeta segments and 13 reverse primers for TCR Jbeta segments was used. The CDR3 region of rearranged TCR beta genes was amplified from genomic DNA with a multiplex PCR assay. Amplified TCR beta libraries were sequenced as 87-base-pair reads on the Illumina HiSeq System. Regarding the original processing steps: Across the 640 or so repertoires, a later analysis counted tens of millions of unique TCR beta chains, 9 million to 14 million of which were shared by at least two donors. A nearest-neighbor algorithm error-corrected the raw reads and collapsed the reads into unique sequences, merging closely related sequences to remove PCR and sequencing errors. CDR3 sequences were aligned to IMGT reference sequences to assign V, D and J gene segments. Each retained sequence needed at least a six-nucleotide match to both a V gene segment and a J gene segment. Rearrangements were called productive when the CDR3 lacked stop codons and stayed in frame with V and J; all others were non-productive. Following IMGT convention, CDR3 was defined as the stretch from the second conserved V-encoded cysteine up to the conserved J-encoded phenylalanine. The earlier analysis of more than 450 of the donors excluded sequences that lacked an unambiguous match to a single V gene segment. In an earlier analysis of 450 to 700 of the donors, V segments were called functional above 56.7% productive rearrangements and were called segregating when the between-donor standard deviation exceeded 5%. A statistical classification framework was built for diagnosing cytomegalovirus status from the catalog of TCR beta chain sequences. In a later analysis, TCR nucleotide sequences were compared against IMGT/GENE-DB human TR gene sequences so that V and J genes could be assigned. A later analysis assigned CDR3 sequences and most-parsimonious VDJ recombination scenarios with the TCRdist pipeline. In a later analysis, every TCR beta chain was defined by the combination of its CDR3 amino acid sequence and its V-gene family, and reads without a unique V-gene family were dropped. To address suspected cross-contamination and a sequencing artifact, a later analysis removed approximately 600 highly shared, low-generation-probability nucleotide sequences. A later analysis calculated a clonal expansion index for each public chain from normalized within-repertoire ranks of inferred template counts. Generation probabilities in a later analysis came from a VDJ recombination model fitted to out-of-frame rearrangements, and those results were checked against IGoR. A later analysis scored TCR-TCR, TCR-HLA and TCR-CMV co-occurrence with hypergeometric tests, applying a repertoire-size bias correction to TCR pairs. A later analysis estimated false discovery rates by permuting HLA or CMV assignments 20 times. A later analysis grouped co-occurring TCRs with DBSCAN, adding TCRdist sequence similarity when clustering within HLA-allele-positive subsets. For co-occurrence clustering, repertoires with fewer than 30,000 or more than 120,000 public chains were excluded, along with about five repertoires with anomalous nucleotide sharing. This is the immuneACCESS table as TCRdb keeps it, with only in-frame sequences that have V and J called. A part of the clones is gone; compared with another copy, unresolved V genes explain less than half, and the rest is unexplained. The V and J calls and the clone size are those of that table, but D and trimming were determined from the DNA. The sample yields 150,000 or so clones; more than 70% were counted once. The ten top clones hold roughly 5.5% of the sample.

What the study reported, not specific to this receptor: Approximately 16 rarely observed V segments, including chromosome 9 orphons, were excluded from the earlier analysis of 550 to 700 of the donors because counts were too low. According to a later analysis, parvovirus B19, influenza, CMV and Epstein-Barr virus appeared linked to several top co-occurrence clusters. Because HLA typing was unavailable for some donors at each locus, only the typed subset was used in association tests. V-gene and J-gene trimming of TCR beta chains was associated with a missense DCLRE1C variant in a later genetic analysis, and the association was replicated in an independent cohort. Broadly in line with IMGT annotations, most TCR beta V segments showed up in productive rearrangements about 87% or about 30% of the time in an earlier analysis of 450 to 600 of the donors. A later analysis found that most CMV-associated TCR beta chains appeared HLA-restricted, with HLA associations seemingly driven largely by CMV exposure. The presence/absence analyses assumed that sequencing depth was roughly uniform across donors, and that assumption may not be true. In the study, around 150 TCR beta chains were listed as associated with cytomegalovirus. Linkage disequilibrium might explain the correlated functional status among segregating V segments, but an unknown experimental factor could not be excluded. The 87-base-pair reads could not distinguish some IMGT-functional V segments, including TRBV6-2 and TRBV6-3, so those segments were excluded. A later analysis found that TCR association rates varied across HLA loci, with DRB1 alleles showing the most associated TCRs and HLA-C alleles the fewest. Compared with the approximately 700-donor mean, donors in an Asian-associated ancestry cluster had fewer N-insertions in productive TCRs, according to a later genetic analysis. Immune exposure information for the cohort was limited to CMV serostatus. In vitro tests confirmed that a few of the cytomegalovirus-associated TCR beta chains recognize cytomegalovirus antigens. At a false discovery rate of 0.05, a later analysis linked under 20,000 TCR beta sequences to specific HLA alleles. Cytomegalovirus status was reported to be diagnosed by the classifier with high specificity and sensitivity in both the original and validation cohorts. It was suggested by the authors that the approach could potentially be generalized to other disease states and immunological phenotypes. A group of highly shared sequence variants was considered likely to be a technical artifact of the sequencing pipeline. Compared with equally common non-associated chains, HLA-associated TCR beta chains in a later analysis were more clonally expanded and had lower generation probabilities. A further reported finding was that TCR beta sequences accurately predicted the HLA-A and HLA-B alleles for most subjects in the first cohort. This cohort had only TCR beta chains sequenced, and the lack of alpha or paired-chain data limited which features could be detected. Most TCR sequences were seen in very few donors, while some public TCRs were found in many individuals. Assigning TCR associations to individual alleles was difficult when HLA alleles, especially DR and DQ, strongly co-occurred.

The cohort was made up of approximately 670 healthy bone marrow donors. At the time of sampling, every cohort member was nominally healthy, though immune exposures that went unrecorded were likely present. The donor tested CMV seropositive, placing the donor among the approximately 290 seropositive members of the cohort. A peripheral blood sample was provided by each donor, and peripheral blood mononuclear cells were used for TCR beta sequencing. The Qiagen DNeasy Blood Extraction Kit was used to extract genomic DNA from the blood cell samples. The CDR3 runs 11 amino acids, cysteine and phenylalanine included. Only CDR3 DNA remains: 33 bases, in frame from the first base. CDR1 and CDR2 are read off the germline V gene (reference sequence) as SEHNR and FQNEAQ.

The chain uses TRBV7-9 and TRBJ2-5; confidence is insufficient to name the D gene. The DNA end lines up better with TRBJ2-7; the J call may be wrong. Sequencing input: PBMCs. The sequence came from a woman aged 40 to 49 in good health and CMV-seropositive. CDR3 sequence: CASSLNYEQYF. The nucleotides are TGTGCCAGCAGCCTAAACTACGAGCAGTACTTC.